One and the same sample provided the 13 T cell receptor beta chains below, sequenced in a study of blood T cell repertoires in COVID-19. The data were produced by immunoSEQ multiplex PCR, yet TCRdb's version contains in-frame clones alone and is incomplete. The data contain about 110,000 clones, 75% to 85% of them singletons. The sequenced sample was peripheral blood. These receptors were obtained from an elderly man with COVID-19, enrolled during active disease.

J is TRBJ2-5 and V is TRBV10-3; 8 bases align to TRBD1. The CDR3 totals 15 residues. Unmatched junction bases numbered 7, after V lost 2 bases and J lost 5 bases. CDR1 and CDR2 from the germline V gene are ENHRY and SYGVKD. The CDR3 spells CAISEPGQGAETQYF. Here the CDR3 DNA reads TGTGCCATCAGTGAGCCAGGGCAGGGGGCTGAGACCCAGTACTTC.

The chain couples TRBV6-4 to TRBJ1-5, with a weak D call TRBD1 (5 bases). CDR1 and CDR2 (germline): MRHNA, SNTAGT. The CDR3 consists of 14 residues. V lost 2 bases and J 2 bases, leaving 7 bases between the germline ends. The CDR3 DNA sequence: TGTGCCAGCAGTGACCAGGGTGGCAATCAGCCCCAGCATTTT. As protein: CASSDQGGNQPQHF.

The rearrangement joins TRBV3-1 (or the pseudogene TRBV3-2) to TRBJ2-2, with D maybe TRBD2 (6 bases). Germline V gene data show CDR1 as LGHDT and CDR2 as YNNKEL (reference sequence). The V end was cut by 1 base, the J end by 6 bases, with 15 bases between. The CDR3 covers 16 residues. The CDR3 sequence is CASSQVRDSRAGELFF. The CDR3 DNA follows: TGTGCCAGCAGCCAAGTCCGGGACTCCAGGGCCGGGGAGCTGTTTTTT.

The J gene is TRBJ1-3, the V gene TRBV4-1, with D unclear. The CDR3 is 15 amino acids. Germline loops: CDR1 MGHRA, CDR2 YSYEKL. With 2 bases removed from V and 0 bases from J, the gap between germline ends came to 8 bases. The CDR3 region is CASSQSDNSGNTIYF. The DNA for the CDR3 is TGCGCCAGCAGCCAATCTGACAACTCTGGAAACACCATATATTTT.

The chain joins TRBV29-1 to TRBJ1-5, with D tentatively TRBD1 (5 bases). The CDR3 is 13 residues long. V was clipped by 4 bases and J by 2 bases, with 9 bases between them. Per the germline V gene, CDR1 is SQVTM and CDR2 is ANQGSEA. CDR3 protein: CSVGGTRNQPQHF. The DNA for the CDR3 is TGCAGCGTTGGAGGGACTCGCAATCAGCCCCAGCATTTT.

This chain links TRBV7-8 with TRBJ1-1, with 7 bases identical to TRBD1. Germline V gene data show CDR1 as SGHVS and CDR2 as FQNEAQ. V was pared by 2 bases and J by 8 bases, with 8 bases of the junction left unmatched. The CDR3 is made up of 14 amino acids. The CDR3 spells CASSLTRGLEEAFF. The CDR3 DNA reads TGTGCCAGCAGCTTAACTAGGGGGCTGGAAGAAGCTTTCTTT.

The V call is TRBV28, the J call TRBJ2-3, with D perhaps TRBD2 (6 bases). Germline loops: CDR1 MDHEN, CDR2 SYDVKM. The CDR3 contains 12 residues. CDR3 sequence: CATSPSTDTQYF. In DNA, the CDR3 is TGTGCAACTAGCCCTAGCACAGATACGCAGTATTTT.

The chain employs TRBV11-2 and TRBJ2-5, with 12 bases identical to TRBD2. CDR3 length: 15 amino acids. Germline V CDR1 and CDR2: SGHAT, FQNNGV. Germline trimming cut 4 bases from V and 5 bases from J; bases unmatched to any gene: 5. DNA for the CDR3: TGTGCCAGCAGCTACTTCCTAGCGGGAGGGGAGACCCAGTACTTC. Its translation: CASSYFLAGGETQYF.

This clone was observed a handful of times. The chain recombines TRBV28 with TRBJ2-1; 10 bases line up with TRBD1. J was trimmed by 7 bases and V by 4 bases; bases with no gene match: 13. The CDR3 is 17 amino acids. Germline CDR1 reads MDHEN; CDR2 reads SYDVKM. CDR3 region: CASSSLSDRGRWNEQFF. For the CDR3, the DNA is TGTGCCAGCAGTTCCCTTTCGGACAGGGGGAGGTGGAATGAGCAGTTCTTC.

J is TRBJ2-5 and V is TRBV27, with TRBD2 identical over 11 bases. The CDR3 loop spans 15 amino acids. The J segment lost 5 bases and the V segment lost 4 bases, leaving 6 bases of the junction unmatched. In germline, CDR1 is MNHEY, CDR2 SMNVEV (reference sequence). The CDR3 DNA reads TGTGCCAGCAGTTATAGCGGGAGGGCCGGGGAGACCCAGTACTTC. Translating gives CASSYSGRAGETQYF.

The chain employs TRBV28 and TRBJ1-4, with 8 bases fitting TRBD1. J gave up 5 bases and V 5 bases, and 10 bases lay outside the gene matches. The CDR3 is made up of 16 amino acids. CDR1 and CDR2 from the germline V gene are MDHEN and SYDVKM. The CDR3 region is CASSPGTGEGNEKLFF. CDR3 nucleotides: TGTGCCAGCAGTCCCGGGACAGGAGAGGGGAATGAAAAACTGTTTTTT.

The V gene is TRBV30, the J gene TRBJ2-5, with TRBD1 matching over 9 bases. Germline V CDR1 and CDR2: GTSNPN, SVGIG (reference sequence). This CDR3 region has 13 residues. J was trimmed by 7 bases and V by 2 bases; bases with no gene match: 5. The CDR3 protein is CAWSSRQGGTQYF. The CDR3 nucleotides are TGTGCCTGGAGTTCACGACAGGGGGGGACCCAGTACTTC.

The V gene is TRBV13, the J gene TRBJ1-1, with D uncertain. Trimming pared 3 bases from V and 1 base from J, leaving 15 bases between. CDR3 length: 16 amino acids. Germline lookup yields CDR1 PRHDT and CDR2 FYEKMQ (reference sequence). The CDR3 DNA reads TGTGCCAGCAGCTTGAGAGGGTCCGGGCGGAACACTGAAGCTTTCTTT. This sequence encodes CASSLRGSGRNTEAFF.